The sequence of this T cell receptor (beta chain) was determined in a study of cytomegalovirus exposure and HLA in healthy donors. General study results and limits: In a later analysis, a missense DCLRE1C variant was linked to TCR beta V- and J-gene trimming.

PCR was performed using 60 Vbeta and 13 Jbeta primers. Clones were sequenced by immunoSEQ multiplex PCR, and TCRdb holds only the in-frame ones, with some missing. The table lists 150,000 to 200,000 clones, 84% of them singletons. A word on this clone: What it recognizes is unknown.

This clonotype originated in a girl aged 10-17 years in good health and CMV-seropositive. Material: PBMCs.

CDR3 coding DNA: TGTGCCAGCAGCCCGGGGTGGGTGTCGGAAAATTCACCCCTCCACTTT. Translating it yields CASSPGWVSENSPLHF. The rearrangement joins TRBV11-2 to TRBJ1-6; unclear D gene. The CDR3 covers 16 residues. The germline gives CDR1 SGHAT, CDR2 FQNNGV. The V end was cut by 5 bases, the J end by 7 bases, with 18 bases between. The entire variable domain, with the rest obtained from reference TRBV11-2 and TRBJ1-6, is as follows: EAGVAQSPRYKIIEKRQSVAFWCNPISGHATLYWYQQILGQGPKLLIQFQNNGVVDDSQLPKDRFSAERLKGVDSTLKIQPAKLEDSAVYLCASSPGWVSENSPLHFGNGTRLTVT.